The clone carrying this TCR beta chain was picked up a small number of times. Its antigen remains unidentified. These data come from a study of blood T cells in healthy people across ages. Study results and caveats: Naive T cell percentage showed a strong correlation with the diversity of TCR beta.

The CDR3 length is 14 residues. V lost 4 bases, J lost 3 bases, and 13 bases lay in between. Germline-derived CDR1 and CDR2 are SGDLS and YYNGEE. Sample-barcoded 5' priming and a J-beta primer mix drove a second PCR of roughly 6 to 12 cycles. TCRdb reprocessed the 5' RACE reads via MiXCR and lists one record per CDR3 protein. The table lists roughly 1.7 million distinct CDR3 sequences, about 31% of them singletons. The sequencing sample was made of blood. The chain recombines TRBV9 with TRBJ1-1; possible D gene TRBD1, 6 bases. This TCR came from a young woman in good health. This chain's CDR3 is CASSLMDSYTEAFF. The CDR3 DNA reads TGTGCCAGCAGCTTGATGGACAGCTACACTGAAGCTTTCTTT.